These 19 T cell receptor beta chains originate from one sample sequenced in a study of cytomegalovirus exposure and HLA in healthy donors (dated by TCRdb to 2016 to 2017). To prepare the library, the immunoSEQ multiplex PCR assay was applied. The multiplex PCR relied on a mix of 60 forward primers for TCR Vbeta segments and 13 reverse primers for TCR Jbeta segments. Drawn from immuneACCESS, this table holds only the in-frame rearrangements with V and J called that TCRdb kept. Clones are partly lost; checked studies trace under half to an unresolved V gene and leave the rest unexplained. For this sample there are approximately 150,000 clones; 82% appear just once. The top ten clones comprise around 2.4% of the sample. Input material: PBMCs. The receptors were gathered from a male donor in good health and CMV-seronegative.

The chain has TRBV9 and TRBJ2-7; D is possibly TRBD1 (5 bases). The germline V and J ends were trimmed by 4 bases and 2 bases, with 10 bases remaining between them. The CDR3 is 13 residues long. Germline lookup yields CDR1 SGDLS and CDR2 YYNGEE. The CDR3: CASSLGATYEQYF. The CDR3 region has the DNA TGTGCCAGCAGCCTTGGGGCCACCTACGAGCAGTACTTC.

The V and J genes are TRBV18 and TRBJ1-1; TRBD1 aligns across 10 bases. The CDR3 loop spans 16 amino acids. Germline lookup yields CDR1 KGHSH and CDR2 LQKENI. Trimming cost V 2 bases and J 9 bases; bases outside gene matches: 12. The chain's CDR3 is CASSPGTGVGTPQAFF. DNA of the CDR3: TGTGCCAGCTCACCAGGGACAGGGGTGGGTACGCCCCAAGCTTTCTTT. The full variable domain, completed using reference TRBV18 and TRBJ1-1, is NAGVMQNPRHLVRRRGQEARLRCSPMKGHSHVYWYRQLPEEGLKFMVYLQKENIIDESGMPKERFSAEFPKEGPSILRIQQVVRGDSAAYFCASSPGTGVGTPQAFFGQGTRLTVV.

CDR3 nucleotide sequence: TGTGCCAGCAGCTTTCAGGTGGATCAGCCCCAGCATTTT. This gives the protein CASSFQVDQPQHF. The chain joins TRBV5-5 to TRBJ1-5, with D hard to call. V was trimmed by 2 bases and J by 5 bases, leaving 8 bases between them. The germline V gene encodes CDR1 SGHKS and CDR2 YYEKEE (reference sequence). The CDR3 covers 13 residues.

CDR3 in amino acids: CASSSTIYEQYF. The CDR3 coding sequence is TGTGCCAGCAGTAGCACCATCTACGAGCAGTACTTC. This rearrangement joins TRBV7-9 to TRBJ2-7; D not resolved. The germline CDR1 and CDR2 sequences are SEHNR and FQNEAQ (reference sequence). This CDR3 is 12 amino acids long. The ends were cut back, 6 bases at V and 3 bases at J, with 9 bases in the middle.

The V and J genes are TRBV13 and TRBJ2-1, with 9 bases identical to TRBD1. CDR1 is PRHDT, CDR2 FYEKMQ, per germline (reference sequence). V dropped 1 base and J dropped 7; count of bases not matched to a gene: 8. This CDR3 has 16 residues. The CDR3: CASSLVLGQGTNEQFF. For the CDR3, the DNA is TGTGCCAGCAGCTTAGTCCTAGGACAGGGGACGAATGAGCAGTTCTTC.

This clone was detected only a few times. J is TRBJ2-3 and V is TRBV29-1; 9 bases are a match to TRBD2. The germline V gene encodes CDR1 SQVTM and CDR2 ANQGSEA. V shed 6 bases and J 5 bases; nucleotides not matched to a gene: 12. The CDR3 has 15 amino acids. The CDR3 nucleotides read TGCAGCGTCCTTTTGACTAGCGGAGGGGGAGATACGCAGTATTTT. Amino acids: CSVLLTSGGGDTQYF.

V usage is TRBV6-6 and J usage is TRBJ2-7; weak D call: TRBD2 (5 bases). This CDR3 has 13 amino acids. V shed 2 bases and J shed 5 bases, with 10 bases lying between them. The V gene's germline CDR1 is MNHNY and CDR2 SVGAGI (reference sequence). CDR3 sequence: CASSYRAEDEQYF. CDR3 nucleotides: TGTGCCAGCAGTTACAGGGCGGAGGACGAGCAGTACTTC.

CDR3 DNA: TGTGCCAGCAGCCCTGGGACAGCCACCTACGAGCAGTACTTC. Translated, it gives CASSPGTATYEQYF. V gene TRBV5-4 combines with J gene TRBJ2-7; TRBD1 matches at 7 bases. This CDR3 has 14 amino acids. After removal of 4 bases from V and 2 bases from J, the junction contained 6 bases not matched to a gene. Germline CDR1 SGHNT, CDR2 YYREEE (reference sequence).

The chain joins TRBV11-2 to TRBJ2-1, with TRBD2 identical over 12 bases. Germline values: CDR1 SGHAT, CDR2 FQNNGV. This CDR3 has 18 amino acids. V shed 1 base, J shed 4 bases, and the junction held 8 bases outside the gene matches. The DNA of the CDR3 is TGTGCCAGCAGCTTAGCTGTACTAGCGGGAGGTTTTTACAATGAGCAGTTCTTC. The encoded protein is CASSLAVLAGGFYNEQFF.

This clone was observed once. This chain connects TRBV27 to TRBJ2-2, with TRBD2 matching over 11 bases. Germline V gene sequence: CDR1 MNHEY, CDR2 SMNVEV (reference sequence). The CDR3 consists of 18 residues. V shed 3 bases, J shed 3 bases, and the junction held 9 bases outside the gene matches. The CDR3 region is CASSLTSGTVQYTGELFF. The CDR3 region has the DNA TGTGCCAGCAGTTTGACTAGCGGGACAGTTCAGTACACCGGGGAGCTGTTTTTT.

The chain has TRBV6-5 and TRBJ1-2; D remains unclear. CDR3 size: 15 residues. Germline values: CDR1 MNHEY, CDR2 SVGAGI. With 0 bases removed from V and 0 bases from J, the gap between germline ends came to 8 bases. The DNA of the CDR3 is TGTGCCAGCAGTTACTCTTGGGGAGCTAACTATGGCTACACCTTC. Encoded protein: CASSYSWGANYGYTF.

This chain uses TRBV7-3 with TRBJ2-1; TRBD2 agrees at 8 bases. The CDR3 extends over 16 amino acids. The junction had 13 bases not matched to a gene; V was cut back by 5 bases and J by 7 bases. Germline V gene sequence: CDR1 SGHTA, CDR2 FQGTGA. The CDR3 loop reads CASSISGTSVHNEQFF. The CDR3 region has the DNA TGTGCCAGCAGCATATCCGGGACTAGTGTTCATAATGAGCAGTTCTTC.

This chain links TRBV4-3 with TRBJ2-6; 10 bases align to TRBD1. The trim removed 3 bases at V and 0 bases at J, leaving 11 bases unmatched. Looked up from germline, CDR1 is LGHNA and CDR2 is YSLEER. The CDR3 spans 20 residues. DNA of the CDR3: TGCGCCAGCAGCCAGGGAACCGGGACAGGGGAATTCTCTGGGGCCAACGTCCTGACTTTC. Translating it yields CASSQGTGTGEFSGANVLTF.

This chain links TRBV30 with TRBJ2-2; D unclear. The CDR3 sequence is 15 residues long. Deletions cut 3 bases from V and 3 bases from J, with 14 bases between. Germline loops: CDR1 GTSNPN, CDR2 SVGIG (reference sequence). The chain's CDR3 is CAWRNAQKDTGELFF. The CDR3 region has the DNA TGTGCCTGGAGAAACGCACAGAAGGACACCGGGGAGCTGTTTTTT.

The CDR3 sequence: CASIWTSGAGELFF. The CDR3 bases are TGTGCCAGTATCTGGACTAGCGGGGCCGGGGAGCTGTTTTTT. The chain recombines TRBV19 with TRBJ2-2, with 12 bases matching TRBD2. The CDR3 sequence is 14 residues long. Germline V gives CDR1 LNHDA, CDR2 SQIVND (reference sequence). Trimming cost V 7 bases and J 6 bases; bases outside gene matches: 3.

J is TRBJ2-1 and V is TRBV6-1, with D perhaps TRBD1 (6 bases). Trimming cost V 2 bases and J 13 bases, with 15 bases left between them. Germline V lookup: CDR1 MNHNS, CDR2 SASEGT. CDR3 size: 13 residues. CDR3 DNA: TGTGCCAGCAGTGAACACCCGGTGACAGGCCAGTTCTTC. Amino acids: CASSEHPVTGQFF.

The DNA for the CDR3 is TGCGCCAGCAGTCAAGGGGGCAGCTCTGGGGCCAACGTCCTGACTTTC. Translation: CASSQGGSSGANVLTF. This chain connects TRBV23-1 to TRBJ2-6; D may be TRBD1 (6 bases). TRBV23-1 is an ORF; its function is uncertain. Between the trimmed V and J ends, which lost 2 bases and 0 bases, there was a span of 8 bases. The CDR3 consists of 16 residues.

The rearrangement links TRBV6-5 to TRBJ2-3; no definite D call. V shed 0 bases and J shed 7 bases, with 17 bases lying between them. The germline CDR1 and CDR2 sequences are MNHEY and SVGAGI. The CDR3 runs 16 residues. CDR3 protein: CASSYSTQPPGYTQYF. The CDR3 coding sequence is TGTGCCAGCAGTTACTCGACTCAGCCACCCGGTTATACGCAGTATTTT.

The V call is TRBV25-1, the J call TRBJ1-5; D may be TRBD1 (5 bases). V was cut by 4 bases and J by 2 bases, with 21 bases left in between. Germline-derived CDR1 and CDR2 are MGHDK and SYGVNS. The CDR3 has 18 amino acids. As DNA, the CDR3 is TGTGCCAGCAGTGTACTCAGGGCGGCCTTTTGTGGCAATCAGCCCCAGCATTTT. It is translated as CASSVLRAAFCGNQPQHF.